This T cell receptor (beta chain) was sequenced in a study of OX40 agonist ivuxolimab in advanced cancers. Study summary: Of mixed ages from 23 to 79 and averaging 60 years, the group was more than 65% male.

TCRdb's table, derived via immunoSEQ multiplex PCR, lists solely in-frame clones and lacks some. The sample has roughly 70,000 clones, 80% to 90% seen once. Regarding this clone: The antigen is not known.

Findings and limits, study-wide: At doses 0.1 to 3.0 mg/kg, CD4+ and CD8+ clones expanded. The authors did not determine the antigen specificity of the expanded peripheral T cells.

This CDR3 has 13 amino acids. CDR1 is SGHNT and CDR2 is YENEEA in the germline V gene. V lost 5 bases, J lost 2 bases, and 9 bases lay in between. This receptor was taken from an adult with an advanced solid tumor such as melanoma, head and neck, liver or kidney cancer. This sample comprised CD4+ or CD8+ T cells sorted from blood, obtained in a trial of the OX40 agonist ivuxolimab. V is TRBV11-3 and J is TRBJ1-1; D might be TRBD1 (5 bases). CDR3 in amino acids: CASSRGINTEAFF. The DNA for the CDR3 is TGTGCCAGCAGCCGGGGGATTAACACTGAAGCTTTCTTT. The full variable domain, with the rest looked up from reference TRBV11-3 and TRBJ1-1, is EAGVVQSPRYKIIEKKQPVAFWCNPISGHNTLYWYLQNLGQGPELLIRYENEEAVDDSQLPKDRFSAERLKGVDSTLKIQPAELGDSAVYLCASSRGINTEAFFGQGTRLTVV.